These T cell receptor beta chains were read from a single sample in a study of vaccination and CD4 T cells after COVID-19. TCRdb used MiXCR to reprocess the PCR reads, holding one entry per CDR3 protein. The table lists 7,600 or so distinct CDR3 sequences, more than 35% of them singletons. Their antigens are not known. Sequencing was performed on CD4+ T cells from blood, cultured in vitro. These TCRs come from a human donor in good health. Each CDR3 is given with its conserved first and last residue. A D gene is named only where the DNA matches it firmly. Only some rows state a clone size, as once, few, many or a class for expanded clones.

V: TRBV7-3; size: .; J: TRBJ1-5; D: .; DNA: TGTGCCAGCAGCCGCGACAGCAATCAGCCCCAGCATTTT; CDR3: CASSRDSNQPQHF
V: TRBV7-9; size: .; J: TRBJ1-1; D: .; DNA: TGTGCCGGGGGCGTTGAGGTCGCCACTGAAGCTTTCTTT; CDR3: CAGGVEVATEAFF
V: TRBV28; size: .; J: TRBJ2-7; D: .; DNA: TGTGCCAGCAGCTACCGAGGACAGCTCTACGAGCAGTACTTC; CDR3: CASSYRGQLYEQYF
V: TRBV6-5; size: .; J: TRBJ2-1; D: TRBD2; DNA: TGTGCCAGCAGTTACGGCGGGGGGAGGTTCTATGAGCAGTTCTTC; CDR3: CASSYGGGRFYEQFF
V: TRBV2; size: .; J: TRBJ2-7; D: TRBD2; DNA: TGTGCCAGCAGTGACCAACTAGCGGAGTACGAGCAGTACTTC; CDR3: CASSDQLAEYEQYF
V: TRBV19; size: .; J: TRBJ2-7; D: TRBD1; DNA: TGTGCCAGTAGTCTTCACAGGGGCGAGCAGTACTTC; CDR3: CASSLHRGEQYF
V: TRBV6-2/TRBV6-3; size: once; J: TRBJ1-1; D: TRBD1; DNA: TGTGCCAGCAACTTAGACAGGGGACACACTGAAGCTTTCTTT; CDR3: CASNLDRGHTEAFF
V: TRBV15; size: .; J: TRBJ1-5; D: .; DNA: TGTGCCACCAGCAGTGAATCAGTGGCAAACGAGGATCAGCCCCAGCATTTT; CDR3: CATSSESVANEDQPQHF
V: TRBV7-9; size: .; J: TRBJ1-2; D: .; DNA: TGTGCCAGCAGCTTAGTTCAGGGAATGGGAGGCTACACCTTC; CDR3: CASSLVQGMGGYTF
V: TRBV5-6; size: .; J: TRBJ1-2; D: .; DNA: TGTGCCAGCAGCAGGACACAGGGAGACTATGGCTACACCTTC; CDR3: CASSRTQGDYGYTF
V: TRBV7-2; size: .; J: TRBJ2-3; D: .; DNA: TGTGCCAGCAGCTCTGGACCGGGTTCGACAGATACGCAGTATTTT; CDR3: CASSSGPGSTDTQYF
V: TRBV20-1; size: few; J: TRBJ1-2; D: .; DNA: TGCAGTGCTAGGTCAGCTCCTAACTATGGCTACACCTTC; CDR3: CSARSAPNYGYTF
V: TRBV7-2; size: .; J: TRBJ2-3; D: .; DNA: TGTGCCAGCAGCCCCGGCCTCGGCACAGATACGCAGTATTTT; CDR3: CASSPGLGTDTQYF
V: TRBV2; size: .; J: TRBJ2-1; D: .; DNA: TGTGCCAGCAGACACGACTACGCCCTAAGGGAGCAGTTCTTC; CDR3: CASRHDYALREQFF
V: TRBV15; size: few; J: TRBJ1-1; D: TRBD1; DNA: TGTGCCACCAGCAGAGGTTGGGGACAGAGGAACACTGAAGCTTTCTTT; CDR3: CATSRGWGQRNTEAFF
V: TRBV20-1; size: .; J: TRBJ2-1; D: TRBD2; DNA: TGCAGTGCTCCTAATACTGGCGGGAGAACTTACAATGAGCAGTTCTTC; CDR3: CSAPNTGGRTYNEQFF
V: TRBV5-4; size: .; J: TRBJ1-1; D: .; DNA: TGTGCCAGCAGCTTAGGGCAGATGAACACTGAAGCTTTCTTT; CDR3: CASSLGQMNTEAFF
V: TRBV6-1; size: few; J: TRBJ2-5; D: .; DNA: TGTGCCAGCAGTGACAGGGCTGAGACCCAGTACTTC; CDR3: CASSDRAETQYF
V: TRBV7-3; size: .; J: TRBJ1-3; D: .; DNA: TGTGCCAGCAGCCCAACCGCTCTGGGAAACACCATATATTTT; CDR3: CASSPTALGNTIYF
V: TRBV20-1; size: .; J: TRBJ2-6; D: .; DNA: TGCAGTGCCCTACCTGCTACTGGGGCCAACGTCCTGACTTTC; CDR3: CSALPATGANVLTF
V: TRBV7-9; size: .; J: TRBJ2-7; D: TRBD2; DNA: TGTGCCAGCAGCCAAGTCGCGGGAGACCCCTACGAGCAGTACTTC; CDR3: CASSQVAGDPYEQYF
V: TRBV7-9; size: few; J: TRBJ2-2; D: .; DNA: TGTGCCAGCAGGTTTTTCGCCGGGGAGCTGTTTTTT; CDR3: CASRFFAGELFF
V: TRBV20-1; size: .; J: TRBJ2-1; D: TRBD2; DNA: TGCAGTGCTAGTCACGCCCCTGGACTAGCGGGGGAATCGGGGAATGAGCAGTTCTTC; CDR3: CSASHAPGLAGESGNEQFF
V: TRBV5-4; size: few; J: TRBJ1-6; D: .; DNA: TGTGCCAGCAGCTTGGGGGAGGTCCATTCACCCCTCCACTTT; CDR3: CASSLGEVHSPLHF
V: TRBV6-4; size: few; J: TRBJ2-5; D: TRBD1; DNA: TGTGCCAGCAGTGAAGGACAGGGAAAGGGGGAGACCCAGTACTTC; CDR3: CASSEGQGKGETQYF
V: TRBV7-2; size: once; J: TRBJ2-1; D: TRBD2; DNA: TGTGCCAGCAGCCCCCTCGGTAGCGGGATTTACAATGAGCAGTTCTTC; CDR3: CASSPLGSGIYNEQFF